The 3 T cell receptor beta chains below all came from one sample that was sequenced in a study of Graves' ophthalmopathy and Graves' hyperthyroidism. RNA transcripts provided the template for amplifying TCR beta CDR3 regions. The first round was an RT-PCR with HTBI primers, and the second round was a multiplex PCR. TCRdb re-analysed the multiplex PCR reads in MiXCR, keeping a single row per CDR3 protein. This sample has a few hundred thousand distinct CDR3 sequences; under 40% occur once, and the top ten carry about 4.6%. The sequenced material came from peripheral blood or thyroid tissue (not recorded which). All receptors derive from an adult man with Graves' hyperthyroidism.

In the case of this clonotype: A much larger clonotype is one base distant, so this may be a read error. The CDR3 loop is CSAVAAGGSLNEQYF. In nucleotides, the CDR3 is TGCAGTGCCGTAGCGGCTGGCGGGAGTCTTAACGAGCAGTACTTC. V and J are TRBV20-1 and TRBJ2-7; 7 bases are a match to TRBD2. V trimming: 6 bases; J trimming: 5 bases; junction bases outside the gene matches: 16. This CDR3 is 15 amino acids long. CDR1 is DFQATT, CDR2 SNEGSKA, per germline (reference sequence).

The genes are TRBV28 and TRBJ1-1; tentative D call: TRBD1 (5 bases). Germline CDR1 is MDHEN and CDR2 is SYDVKM. The CDR3 totals 12 residues. The CDR3 spells CASGAWGTEAFF. The CDR3 bases are TGTGCTTCTGGGGCTTGGGGTACTGAAGCTTTCTTT.

This clonotype has a count of ten or more. The rearrangement links TRBV7-2 to TRBJ1-1, with D maybe TRBD1 (5 bases). Trimming removed 7 bases at V and 1 base at J, with 13 bases between. The germline V gene has CDR1 SGHTA and CDR2 FQGNSA. This CDR3 contains 14 residues. The DNA of the CDR3 is TGTGCCAGCACCGGGGGGGGATGGAACACTGAAGCTTTCTTT. Translation gives CASTGGGWNTEAFF.